This passage covers 11 T cell receptor beta chains from one sample sequenced in a study of blood T cell repertoires in COVID-19. TCRdb's copy holds only in-frame clones and misses some; the assay was immunoSEQ multiplex PCR. Among 150,000 to 200,000 clones listed, less than 85% were seen once. The sequencing sample was made of peripheral blood. These receptors were taken from a human donor with acute or convalescent COVID-19. The donor label of this sample is uncertain.

The V call is TRBV3-1 (or the pseudogene TRBV3-2), the J call TRBJ1-2; D is perhaps TRBD1 (5 bases). CDR3 length: 18 amino acids. V dropped 0 bases and J dropped 8 bases, with 25 bases sitting between them. Germline V CDR1 and CDR2: LGHDT, YNNKEL (reference sequence). CDR3 protein: CASSQDLRQGDFSEGYTF. CDR3 DNA sequence: TGTGCCAGCAGCCAAGATCTCAGGCAGGGTGACTTTTCCGAGGGCTACACCTTC.

V gene TRBV29-1 combines with J gene TRBJ1-2; tentative D call: TRBD1 (6 bases). The CDR3 totals 12 residues. Trimming removed 5 bases from V and 8 bases from J, with 15 bases in between. Germline assignment: CDR1 SQVTM and CDR2 ANQGSEA. The chain's CDR3 is CSVTWGGVGYTF. In DNA, the CDR3 is TGCAGCGTTACCTGGGGGGGCGTAGGCTACACCTTC.

The chain is built from TRBV5-5 and TRBJ1-5; 11 positions match TRBD1. J gave up 0 bases and V 4 bases, and 6 bases lay outside the gene matches. This CDR3 is 17 amino acids long. CDR1 is SGHKS and CDR2 is YYEKEE in the germline V gene (reference sequence). The CDR3 coding sequence is TGTGCCAGCAGCCAAGGGGACAGGGGGTATAGCAATCAGCCCCAGCATTTT. Amino acid sequence: CASSQGDRGYSNQPQHF.

This chain joins TRBV5-1 and TRBJ1-2; 7 positions match TRBD1. The germline gives CDR1 SGHRS, CDR2 YFSETQ. The CDR3 covers 16 residues. The trim removed 3 bases at V and 7 bases at J, leaving 15 bases unmatched. The CDR3 here is CASSSATGRRPGGYTF. The CDR3 bases are TGCGCCAGCAGCTCGGCGACAGGGAGGCGTCCGGGTGGCTACACCTTC.

As DNA, the CDR3 is TGTGCCAGCAGCCTAGGGGGACAGCTCAATTCACCCCTCCACTTT. It is translated as CASSLGGQLNSPLHF. V is TRBV11-2 and J is TRBJ1-6; TRBD1 aligns across 7 bases. Germline assignment: CDR1 SGHAT and CDR2 FQNNGV. The CDR3 is 15 residues long. V gave up 5 bases and J gave up 7 bases; unmatched junction bases: 8. Full variable domain (remainder filled in from reference TRBV11-2 and TRBJ1-6): EAGVAQSPRYKIIEKRQSVAFWCNPISGHATLYWYQQILGQGPKLLIQFQNNGVVDDSQLPKDRFSAERLKGVDSTLKIQPAKLEDSAVYLCASSLGGQLNSPLHFGNGTRLTVT.

This clone has just one count. The chain combines TRBV19 with TRBJ2-1, with 8 positions matching TRBD1. This CDR3 comprises 15 residues. Unmatched junction bases numbered 7, after V lost 5 bases and J lost 4 bases. Germline CDR1 reads LNHDA; CDR2 reads SQIVND (reference sequence). This CDR3 reads CASSPRGRGYNEQFF. The CDR3, as DNA: TGTGCCAGTAGTCCCAGGGGGCGCGGGTACAATGAGCAGTTCTTC.

This clone has more than one count but fewer than ten. The chain has TRBV28 and TRBJ1-5; D call uncertain. This CDR3 spans 14 amino acids. The germline V gene has CDR1 MDHEN and CDR2 SYDVKM. V lost 7 bases, J lost 6 bases, and 16 bases lay in between. In nucleotides, the CDR3 is TGTGCCAGCACCGTTTATTCGGAGGGTCAGCCCCAGCATTTT. Protein: CASTVYSEGQPQHF.

This clone was observed once. The chain joins TRBV18 to TRBJ1-3; D gene unclear. This CDR3 comprises 13 residues. The V end was cut by 5 bases, the J end by 0 bases, with 5 bases between. The germline gives CDR1 KGHSH, CDR2 LQKENI. The CDR3 sequence is CASSTGSGNTIYF. The CDR3 DNA sequence: TGTGCCAGCTCAACGGGCTCTGGAAACACCATATATTTT.

This chain links TRBV19 with TRBJ1-5; TRBD1 matches 9 bases. V lost 3 bases and J lost 6; bases outside the gene matches: 3. This CDR3 is 14 amino acids long. Germline CDR1 LNHDA, CDR2 SQIVND (reference sequence). CDR3 DNA: TGTGCCAGTAGTATGGGGGACAGGGTTCAGCCCCAGCATTTT. It is translated as CASSMGDRVQPQHF. The whole variable domain, filled in from reference TRBV19 and TRBJ1-5, reads DGGITQSPKYLFRKEGQNVTLSCEQNLNHDAMYWYRQDPGQGLRLIYYSQIVNDFQKGDIAEGYSVSREKKESFPLTVTSAQKNPTAFYLCASSMGDRVQPQHFGDGTRLSIL.

This clone has only a few counts. The chain is built from TRBV29-1 and TRBJ1-5, with 8 bases lining up with TRBD1. With 6 bases clipped from V and 1 base from J, the junction kept 8 bases outside the gene matches. In germline, CDR1 is SQVTM, CDR2 ANQGSEA. The CDR3 loop spans 15 amino acids. CDR3 DNA: TGCAGCGTAACCGGGACAGGCTCCAGCAATCAGCCCCAGCATTTT. Encoded protein: CSVTGTGSSNQPQHF.

This clone was picked up a small number of times. This chain links TRBV28 with TRBJ1-1, with D perhaps matching TRBD1 (6 bases). Germline CDR1 and CDR2: MDHEN and SYDVKM. Trimming stripped 3 bases from V and 7 bases from J, with 18 bases between. There are 15 residues in the CDR3. CDR3 protein: CASSFTGTQAHEAFF. The CDR3 nucleotides are TGTGCCAGCAGTTTTACTGGGACACAGGCCCATGAAGCTTTCTTT.